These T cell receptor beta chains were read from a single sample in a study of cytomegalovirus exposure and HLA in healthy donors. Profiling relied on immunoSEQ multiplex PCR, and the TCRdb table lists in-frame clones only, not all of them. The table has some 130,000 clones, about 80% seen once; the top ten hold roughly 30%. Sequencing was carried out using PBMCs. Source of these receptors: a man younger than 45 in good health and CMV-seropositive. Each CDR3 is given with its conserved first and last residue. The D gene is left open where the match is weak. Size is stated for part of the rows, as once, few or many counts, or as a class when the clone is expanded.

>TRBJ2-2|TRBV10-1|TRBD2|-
TGCGCCAGCAGTGATGGGACTAGCGGCACCGGGGAGCTGTTTTTT
CASSDGTSGTGELFF
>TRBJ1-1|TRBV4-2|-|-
TGTGCCAGCAGCCAAGATAGTAACACTGAAGCTTTCTTT
CASSQDSNTEAFF
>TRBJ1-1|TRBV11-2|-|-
TGTGCCAGCAGGTTAGTGGGCCTGAACACTGAAGCTTTCTTT
CASRLVGLNTEAFF
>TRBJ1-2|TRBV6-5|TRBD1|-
TGTGCCAGCACCCAAAGGGGACAGGGTCATTATGGCTACACCTTC
CASTQRGQGHYGYTF
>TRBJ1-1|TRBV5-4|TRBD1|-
TGTGCCAGCAGCTTAATAAACAGGGGGGGCACTGAAGCTTTCTTT
CASSLINRGGTEAFF
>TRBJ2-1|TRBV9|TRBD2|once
TGTGCCAGCACCCAGAGAGCGGGAAGCTCCTACAATGAGCAGTTCTTC
CASTQRAGSSYNEQFF
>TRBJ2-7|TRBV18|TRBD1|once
TGTGCCAGCTCACCGCGACAGGGGTACGAGCAGTACTTC
CASSPRQGYEQYF
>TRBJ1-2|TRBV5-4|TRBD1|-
TGTGCCAGCAGCTTGAAGGACAGGGGGCGTGGCTACACCTTC
CASSLKDRGRGYTF
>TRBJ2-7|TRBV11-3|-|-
TGTGCCAGCAGCTTGGGCAGGGCGGATTCCGAGCAGTACTTC
CASSLGRADSEQYF
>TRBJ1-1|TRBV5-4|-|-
TGTGCCAGCAGCTTGGACTCCAACACTGAAGCTTTCTTT
CASSLDSNTEAFF
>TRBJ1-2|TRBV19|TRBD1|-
TGTGCCAGTAGTATCAACTCCGGGACAGGTGGCTACACCTTC
CASSINSGTGGYTF
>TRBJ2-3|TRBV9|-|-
TGTGCCAGCAGCGTACGCAGGGGACTACCCTCAAGCACAGATACGCAGTATTTT
CASSVRRGLPSSTDTQYF
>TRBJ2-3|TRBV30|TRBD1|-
TGTGCTCGCGACAGGGGGAAGCCAGATACGCAGTATTTT
CARDRGKPDTQYF
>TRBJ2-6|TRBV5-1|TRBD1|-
TGCGCCAGCAGCTTGGGGGGGACAGATAGCTCTGGGGCCAACGTCCTGACTTTC
CASSLGGTDSSGANVLTF
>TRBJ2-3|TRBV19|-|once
TGTGCCAGTAGTATTCAGGGGGGAGGCGCAGATACGCAGTATTTT
CASSIQGGGADTQYF
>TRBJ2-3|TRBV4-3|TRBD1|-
TGCGCCAGCAGCCAAGGAGGGCCCGGGACAGGGGGGGATACGCAGTATTTT
CASSQGGPGTGGDTQYF
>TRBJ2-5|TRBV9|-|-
TGTGCCAGCAGCGTAGCTTTAGACCAAGAGACCCAGTACTTC
CASSVALDQETQYF
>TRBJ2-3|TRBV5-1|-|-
TGCGCCAGCAGCTTGTTCGGAGCAGTCACAGATACGCAGTATTTT
CASSLFGAVTDTQYF
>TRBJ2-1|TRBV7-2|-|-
TGTGCCAGCAGCATCCAGGGAGGCGAGCAGTTCTTC
CASSIQGGEQFF
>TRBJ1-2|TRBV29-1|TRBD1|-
TGCAGCGTTGAAAACAGGGGGCCTGATGGCTACACCTTC
CSVENRGPDGYTF
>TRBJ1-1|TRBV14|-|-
TGTGCCAGCAGCCTACTAACATATTCCCCGTTGACTGAAGCTTTCTTT
CASSLLTYSPLTEAFF
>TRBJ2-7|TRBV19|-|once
TGTGCCAGTAGTGTTGGGACTTTAAACTACGAGCAGTACTTC
CASSVGTLNYEQYF
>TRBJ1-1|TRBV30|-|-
TGTGCCTGGAACGGGAGGACTGAAGCTTTCTTT
CAWNGRTEAFF
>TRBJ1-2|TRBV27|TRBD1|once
TGTGCCAGCAGTTTATTGGGACAGGGGAACTATGGCTACACCTTC
CASSLLGQGNYGYTF
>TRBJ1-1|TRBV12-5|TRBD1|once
TGTGCTAGTGGTCTACGACAGGGGGCGGCTGGCACTGAAGCTTTCTTT
CASGLRQGAAGTEAFF
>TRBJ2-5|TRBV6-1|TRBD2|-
TGTGCCAGCAGTGAAGGAAGGCTTGGGCGGGAGCAAGAGACCCAGTACTTC
CASSEGRLGREQETQYF
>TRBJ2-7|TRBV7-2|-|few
TGTGCCAGCGTGGGCGAATCCTACGAGCAGTACTTC
CASVGESYEQYF
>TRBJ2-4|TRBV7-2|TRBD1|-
TGTGCCAGCAGCTACGGTCAAACAGGGGACATTCAGTACTTC
CASSYGQTGDIQYF
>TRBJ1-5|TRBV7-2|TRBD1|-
TGTGCCAGCAGCTTGGGGGGGACAGGAAATCAGCCCCAGCATTTT
CASSLGGTGNQPQHF
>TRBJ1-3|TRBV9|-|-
TGTGCCAGCAGCGACGGGAACACCATATATTTT
CASSDGNTIYF
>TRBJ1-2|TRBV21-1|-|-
TGTGCCAGCAGCGGTAGGGGGCGGCCCTATGGCTACACCTTC
CASSGRGRPYGYTF
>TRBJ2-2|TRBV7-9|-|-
TGTGCCAGCAGCTTAGCGGGAGGAACCGGGGAGCTGTTTTTT
CASSLAGGTGELFF